This TCR beta chain was observed in a study of T cells in Graves' hyperthyroidism and ophthalmopathy. Study-level results: Separating ophthalmopathy from stable hyperthyroidism was achieved by a 13 V-J model.

Germline loops: CDR1 SGHVS, CDR2 FQNEAQ. This CDR3 has 17 amino acids. The V and J ends lost 4 bases and 2 bases, in that order; junction bases with no gene match: 12. TCR beta CDR3 sequences were amplified from RNA transcripts. Carried out on the TCR CDR3, a first-round RT-PCR used the HTBI primer set. TCRdb re-called the multiplex PCR reads with MiXCR, one entry per CDR3 protein. The sample has some 560,000 distinct CDR3 sequences; less than 20% are singletons. This clonotype was recorded many times. The antigen is undetermined. When ophthalmopathy did not progress within 18 months, Graves' hyperthyroidism was considered stable. Pregnant or lactating patients were excluded, as were those with uncontrolled infection or other autoimmune disease. Fresh peripheral blood, 10 ml, was the source of the PBMCs.

This sequence originates from a woman aged 30 to 39 with Graves' hyperthyroidism. Sequencing was done on a sample of blood. The rearrangement joins TRBV7-8 to TRBJ2-7; 9 bases agree with TRBD2. The CDR3, as DNA: TGTGCCAGCAGCTCTCCCCTCTCCGGGACTAGCACCTACGAGCAGTACTTC. It specifies CASSSPLSGTSTYEQYF. The full variable domain, rest sourced from reference TRBV7-8 and TRBJ2-7, is GAGVSQSPRYKVAKRGQDVALRCDPISGHVSLFWYQQALGQGPEFLTYFQNEAQLDKSGLPSDRFFAERPEGSVSTLKIQRTQQEDSAVYLCASSSPLSGTSTYEQYFGPGTRLTVT.